The entry below gives a single TCR beta chain sequence along with its context. Its matching antigen is unknown. The CDR3 has 10 residues. V shed 8 bases and J shed 12 bases, with 11 bases lying between them. The germline gives CDR1 MNHEY, CDR2 SMNVEV (reference sequence). In the authors' methods: In the immunoSEQ data, sequences were junction-only and lacked quality scores, so filtering differed. Here immunoSEQ multiplex PCR was the method, and the copy in TCRdb shows in-frame clones only, minus some. V, J and clone size are those of that table, while D and trimming were read from the DNA. This table holds around 640,000 clones, approximately 96% found once. This sample was taken from a study of shared clonotypes between healthy human individuals. For the study at large: The study enrolled a couple of women and three men aged 18 to 49. Study results and caveats: Incompleteness in sorted-subset sequencing, despite large depth, was shown by rarefaction.

Terminally differentiated effector memory CD45RA+ cells were excluded by CCR7 positive selection of CD45RO-negative cells. This TCR derives from a woman aged 25 to 39 in good health. This chain connects TRBV27 to TRBJ2-1; TRBD2 might be the D (6 bases). The specimen was naive CD8+ T cells sorted from blood. This CDR3 is CASGGVRQFF. As DNA, the CDR3 is TGTGCCAGCGGCGGGGTTCGGCAGTTCTTC.